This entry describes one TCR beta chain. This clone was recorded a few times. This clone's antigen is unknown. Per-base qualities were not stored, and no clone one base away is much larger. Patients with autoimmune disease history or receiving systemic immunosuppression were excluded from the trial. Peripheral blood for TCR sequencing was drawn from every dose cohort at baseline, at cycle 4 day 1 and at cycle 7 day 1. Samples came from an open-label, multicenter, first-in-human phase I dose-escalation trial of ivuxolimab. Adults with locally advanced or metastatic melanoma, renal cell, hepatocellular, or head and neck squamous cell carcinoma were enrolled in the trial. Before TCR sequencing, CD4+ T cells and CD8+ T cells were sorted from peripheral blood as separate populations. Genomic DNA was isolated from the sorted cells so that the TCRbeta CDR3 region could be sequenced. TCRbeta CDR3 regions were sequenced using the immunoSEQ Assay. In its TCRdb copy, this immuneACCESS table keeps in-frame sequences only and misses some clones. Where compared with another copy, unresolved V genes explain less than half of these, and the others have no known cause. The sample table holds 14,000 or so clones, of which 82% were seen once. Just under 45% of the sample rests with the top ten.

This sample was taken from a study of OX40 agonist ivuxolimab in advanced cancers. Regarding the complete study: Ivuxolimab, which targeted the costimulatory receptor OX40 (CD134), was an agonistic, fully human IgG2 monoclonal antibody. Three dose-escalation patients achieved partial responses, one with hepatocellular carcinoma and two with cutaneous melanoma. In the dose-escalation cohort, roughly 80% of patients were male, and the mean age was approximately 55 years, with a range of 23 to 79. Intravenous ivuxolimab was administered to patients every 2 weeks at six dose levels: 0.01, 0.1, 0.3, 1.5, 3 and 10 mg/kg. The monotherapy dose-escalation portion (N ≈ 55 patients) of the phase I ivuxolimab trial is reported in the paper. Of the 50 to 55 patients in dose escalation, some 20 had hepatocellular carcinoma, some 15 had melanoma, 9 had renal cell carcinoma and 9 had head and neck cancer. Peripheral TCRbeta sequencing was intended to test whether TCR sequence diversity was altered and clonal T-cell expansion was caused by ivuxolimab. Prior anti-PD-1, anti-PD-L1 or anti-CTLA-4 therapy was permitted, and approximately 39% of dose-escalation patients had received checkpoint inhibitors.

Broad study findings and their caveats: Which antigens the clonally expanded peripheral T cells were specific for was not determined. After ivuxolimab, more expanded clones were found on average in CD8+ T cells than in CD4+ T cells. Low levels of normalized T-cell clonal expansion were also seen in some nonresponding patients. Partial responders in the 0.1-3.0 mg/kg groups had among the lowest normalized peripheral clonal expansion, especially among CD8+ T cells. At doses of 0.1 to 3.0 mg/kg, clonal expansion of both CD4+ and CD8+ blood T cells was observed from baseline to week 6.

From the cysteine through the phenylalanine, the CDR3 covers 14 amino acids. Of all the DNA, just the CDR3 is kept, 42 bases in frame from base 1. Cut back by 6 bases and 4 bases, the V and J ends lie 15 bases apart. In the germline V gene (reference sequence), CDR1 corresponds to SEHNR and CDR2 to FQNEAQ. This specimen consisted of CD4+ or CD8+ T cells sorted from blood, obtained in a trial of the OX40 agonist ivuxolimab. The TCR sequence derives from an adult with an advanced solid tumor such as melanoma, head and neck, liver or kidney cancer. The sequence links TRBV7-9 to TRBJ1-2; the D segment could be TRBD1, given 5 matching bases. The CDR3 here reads CASSSTGEGYGYTF. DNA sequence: TGTGCCAGCAGTTCAACAGGAGAAGGCTATGGCTACACCTTC.